The entry that follows covers one TCR beta chain sequence. What it recognizes is unknown. Germline V gene sequence: CDR1 SGHRS, CDR2 YFSETQ. This CDR3 region has 15 residues. V dropped 5 bases and J dropped 7; count of bases not matched to a gene: 12. Generated by immunoSEQ multiplex PCR, the TCRdb table keeps only in-frame clones and is missing some. The data show some 380,000 clones, 90% to 97% seen once. The data were obtained in a study of shared clonotypes between healthy human individuals. Notes on the study in general: A reduction in generation probabilities was seen for non-shared clonotypes relative to those shared by all four donors. Naive subsets tended to show greater estimated richness than memory subsets.

Sequenced material: memory CD8+ T cells sorted from blood. Noted subset: CD45RO+ cells pooled with CCR7-negative TemRA cells. This clonotype originated in a man aged 25-40 years in good health. The gene calls are TRBV5-1 and TRBJ2-1; 7 nucleotides agree with TRBD2. CDR3 in DNA: TGCGCCAGCAGTTCCGGGACTCGCGGGGGAAATGAGCAGTTCTTC. Its translation: CASSSGTRGGNEQFF.